This TCR beta chain was obtained from a study of T cell clonality in common variable immunodeficiency. Broader study findings: CVID subjects shared fewer TCRbeta clones than healthy controls did. In common variable immunodeficiency, TCR beta chains reportedly carried fewer deletions and N-nucleotide insertions. Repertoire-complication correlations in CVID were limited by patient heterogeneity.

J was trimmed by 7 bases and V by 10 bases; bases with no gene match: 18. The CDR3 loop spans 17 amino acids. Germline CDR1 and CDR2: LNHDA and SQIVND (reference sequence). Clones were sequenced by immunoSEQ multiplex PCR, and TCRdb holds only the in-frame ones, with some missing. Observed in the sample are some 11,000 clones, none of them singletons. To note about this clone: The antigen remains undetermined. With the read ending 3 residues before the CDR3 end, the germline J gene is used to fill in that end.

The CVID group had under 16 females and 25 to 35 males, mean age 40. For at least one year, all CVID subjects received replacement immunoglobulin. The receptor was isolated from a human donor with common variable immunodeficiency. The rearrangement links TRBV19 to TRBJ1-6; TRBD1 agrees at 8 bases. The sample taken for sequencing was peripheral blood mononuclear cells. CDR3 sequence reads: CATREVWSGGRNSPLHF. CDR3 DNA (partial): TGTGCCACCAGAGAGGTGTGGTCAGGGGGCAGGAATTCACCC.